The 31 T cell receptor beta chains presented below share a single source sample, sequenced in a study of long-term antiretroviral therapy in people with HIV. Version v3.0 of the immunoSEQ assay was performed at survey level. Libraries were prepared by immunoSEQ multiplex PCR; TCRdb keeps only in-frame clonotypes and omits some of them. The table shows some 20,000 clones, with approximately 90% occurring only once. Sequences were derived from unsorted PBMCs, sampled 4.4 years before starting antiretroviral therapy. These receptors all stem from a woman aged 25 to 45 with HIV.

A single count supports this clone. The rearrangement joins TRBV19 to TRBJ1-3, with no clear D. There are 15 residues in the CDR3. The V and J ends lost 3 bases and 0 bases respectively, with 9 bases between them. Per germline, CDR1 LNHDA and CDR2 SQIVND (reference sequence). CDR3 region: CASSMRRISGNTIYF. In DNA, the CDR3 is TGTGCCAGTAGTATGAGACGGATCTCTGGAAACACCATATATTTT.

Only a few counts were recorded for this clone. The genes are TRBV4-2 and TRBJ2-7, with D maybe TRBD1 (6 bases). The germline V and J ends were trimmed by 5 bases and 0 bases, with 11 bases remaining between them. The CDR3 has 14 amino acids. In germline, CDR1 is LGHNA, CDR2 YNFKEQ. For the CDR3, the DNA is TGTGCCAGCAGCTGGGACAAAAGCTCCTACGAGCAGTACTTC. This translates into CASSWDKSSYEQYF.

The chain links TRBV18 to TRBJ1-1; D not certain. CDR1 KGHSH and CDR2 LQKENI come from the germline V gene. The CDR3 has 13 amino acids. V shed 6 bases and J shed 7 bases, with 15 bases lying between them. The CDR3 is CASSQEERFEAFF. The CDR3 bases are TGTGCCAGCTCTCAAGAGGAGAGATTTGAAGCTTTCTTT. Using reference TRBV18 and TRBJ1-1 for the parts outside the CDR3, the full variable domain is NAGVMQNPRHLVRRRGQEARLRCSPMKGHSHVYWYRQLPEEGLKFMVYLQKENIIDESGMPKERFSAEFPKEGPSILRIQQVVRGDSAAYFCASSQEERFEAFFGQGTRLTVV.

This clone came up a few times. The genes are TRBV10-3 and TRBJ1-6, with D possibly matching TRBD1 (6 bases). CDR1 ENHRY and CDR2 SYGVKD come from the germline V gene. With 5 bases removed from V and 11 bases from J, the gap between germline ends came to 19 bases. The CDR3 spans 15 residues. The DNA for the CDR3 is TGTGCCATCAGTCCTGGACAGTCCCCAGGGGCACCCCTCCACTTT. Translating it yields CAISPGQSPGAPLHF.

The CDR3 DNA sequence: TGTGCCAGCAGCTTAGGGACGTACTCCGCGGGAGATACGCAGTATTTT. Its protein is CASSLGTYSAGDTQYF. The V call is TRBV7-2, the J call TRBJ2-3, with D possibly being TRBD2 (5 bases). The CDR3 is 16 residues long. CDR1 and CDR2 from the germline V gene are SGHTA and FQGNSA. Deletions cut 1 base from V and 5 bases from J, with 16 bases between. Filled out from reference TRBV7-2 and TRBJ2-3, the complete variable domain reads GAGVSQSPSNKVTEKGKDVELRCDPISGHTALYWYRQSLGQGLEFLIYFQGNSAPDKSGLPSDRFSAERTGGSVSTLTIQRTQQEDSAVYLCASSLGTYSAGDTQYFGPGTRLTVL.

This chain uses TRBV9 with TRBJ1-2, with TRBD1 identical over 9 bases. The CDR3 length is 15 residues. V shed 4 bases and J 4 bases; nucleotides not matched to a gene: 8. Looked up from germline, CDR1 is SGDLS and CDR2 is YYNGEE. The DNA of the CDR3 is TGTGCCAGCAGCACCTACAGGGGGCGCGGCTATGGCTACACCTTC. Protein product: CASSTYRGRGYGYTF.

V gene TRBV2 combines with J gene TRBJ2-7, with a tentative D call TRBD1 (6 bases). The germline V gene encodes CDR1 SNHLY and CDR2 FYNNEI. Trimming removed 6 bases at V and 3 bases at J, with 15 bases between. This CDR3 has 14 residues. The CDR3 spells CASRAGDLNYEQYF. CDR3 in DNA: TGTGCCAGCAGGGCAGGGGATCTCAACTACGAGCAGTACTTC. Filled out from reference TRBV2 and TRBJ2-7, the complete variable domain reads EPEVTQTPSHQVTQMGQEVILRCVPISNHLYFYWYRQILGQKVEFLVSFYNNEISEKSEIFDDQFSVERPDGSNFTLKIRSTKLEDSAMYFCASRAGDLNYEQYFGPGTRLTVT.

V and J are TRBV29-1 and TRBJ1-3; maybe TRBD1 (5 bases). Trimming removed 7 bases from V and 0 bases from J, with 16 bases in between. This CDR3 has 15 residues. The germline V gene encodes CDR1 SQVTM and CDR2 ANQGSEA. The CDR3 protein is CSAGEGRNSGNTIYF. CDR3 sequence (DNA): TGCAGCGCGGGGGAGGGTCGAAACTCTGGAAACACCATATATTTT.

The chain links TRBV6-5 to TRBJ1-2; the D is unclear. The germline gives CDR1 MNHEY, CDR2 SVGAGI. CDR3 length: 10 residues. V dropped 5 bases and J dropped 6 bases, with 4 bases sitting between them. The CDR3 sequence: CASSENGYTF. The CDR3 nucleotides read TGTGCCAGCAGTGAAAATGGCTACACCTTC.

The chain couples TRBV29-1 to TRBJ1-4, with 10 bases lining up with TRBD1. From germline, CDR1 is SQVTM and CDR2 ANQGSEA. This CDR3 contains 13 residues. V trimming: 4 bases; J trimming: 5 bases; junction bases outside the gene matches: 1. This CDR3 reads CSVGGQGNEKLFF. Written as DNA, the CDR3 is TGCAGCGTTGGGGGACAGGGGAATGAAAAACTGTTTTTT.

The chain recombines TRBV19 with TRBJ1-2; 8 bases match TRBD1. After removal of 3 bases from V and 2 bases from J, the junction contained 5 bases not matched to a gene. This CDR3 contains 15 residues. The germline gives CDR1 LNHDA, CDR2 SQIVND (reference sequence). The CDR3 here is CASSMVTGGNYGYTF. In DNA, the CDR3 is TGTGCCAGTAGTATGGTAACAGGGGGGAACTATGGCTACACCTTC.

The chain joins TRBV15 to TRBJ2-7; TRBD1 is a possible D gene (7 bases). Per germline, CDR1 LNHNV and CDR2 YYDKDF (reference sequence). The germline V and J ends were trimmed by 2 bases and 0 bases, with 20 bases remaining between them. This CDR3 has 18 residues. This CDR3 is CATSRPAEGTASSYEQYF. The CDR3 DNA follows: TGTGCCACCAGCAGACCGGCGGAGGGGACAGCGAGCTCCTACGAGCAGTACTTC.

This clone appeared a single time. J is TRBJ2-2 and V is TRBV14; D is possibly TRBD2 (7 bases). The V end was cut by 3 bases, the J end by 9 bases, with 17 bases between. CDR1 and CDR2 (germline): SGHDN, FVKESK. The CDR3 loop spans 15 amino acids. The CDR3 DNA follows: TGTGCCAGCAGCCACCTGGGGGGGCGCGTCAGGGAGCTGTTTTTT. This sequence encodes CASSHLGGRVRELFF.

The gene calls are TRBV27 and TRBJ2-2, with 8 bases matching TRBD2. The CDR3 spans 16 residues. Germline CDR1 is MNHEY and CDR2 is SMNVEV (reference sequence). V lost 6 bases and J lost 1; bases outside the gene matches: 7. The CDR3 spells CASSFGTSQNTGELFF. CDR3 nucleotides: TGTGCCAGCAGCTTCGGGACTAGTCAGAACACCGGGGAGCTGTTTTTT.

The chain uses TRBV18 and TRBJ1-1; the D is unclear. Germline loops: CDR1 KGHSH, CDR2 LQKENI. This CDR3 region has 13 residues. Trimming stripped 5 bases from V and 7 bases from J, with 14 bases between. CDR3 in amino acids: CASSSQDPVEAFF. CDR3 nucleotide sequence: TGTGCCAGCTCATCCCAGGACCCGGTTGAAGCTTTCTTT. The full variable domain, rest sourced from reference TRBV18 and TRBJ1-1, is NAGVMQNPRHLVRRRGQEARLRCSPMKGHSHVYWYRQLPEEGLKFMVYLQKENIIDESGMPKERFSAEFPKEGPSILRIQQVVRGDSAAYFCASSSQDPVEAFFGQGTRLTVV.

The chain has TRBV11-2 and TRBJ1-6, with D possibly TRBD1 on 6 matching bases. Germline V lookup: CDR1 SGHAT, CDR2 FQNNGV. This CDR3 has 15 residues. V gave up 0 bases and J gave up 10 bases, with 13 bases separating them. CDR3 sequence: CASSLEGGPQSPLHF. The CDR3, as DNA: TGTGCCAGCAGCTTAGAGGGGGGCCCCCAGTCACCCCTCCACTTT.

The J gene is TRBJ2-2, the V gene TRBV27; 9 nucleotides align to TRBD1. V lost 8 bases to trimming and J lost 6 bases; unmatched junction nucleotides: 7. This CDR3 has 14 residues. The germline V gene encodes CDR1 MNHEY and CDR2 SMNVEV (reference sequence). In DNA, the CDR3 is TGTGCCAGCCAAAATCGACAGGGGGCCGGGGAGCTGTTTTTT. It translates to CASQNRQGAGELFF.

The chain links TRBV7-2 to TRBJ2-5; D not resolved. V lost 5 bases and J 2 bases, leaving 3 bases between the germline ends. Germline V lookup: CDR1 SGHTA, CDR2 FQGNSA. The CDR3 sequence is 11 residues long. The DNA for the CDR3 is TGTGCCAGCAGCCCTCAAGAGACCCAGTACTTC. Translated: CASSPQETQYF.

This rearrangement joins TRBV4-3 to TRBJ1-1; D gene uncertain. CDR3 length: 14 amino acids. The V end was cut by 0 bases, the J end by 5 bases, with 10 bases between. In germline, CDR1 is LGHNA, CDR2 YSLEER. CDR3 sequence reads: CASSQEITGTEAFF. The CDR3 bases are TGCGCCAGCAGCCAAGAAATTACTGGGACTGAAGCTTTCTTT.

CDR3 loop: CASSEFGNTEAFF. For the CDR3, the DNA is TGTGCCAGCAGTGAATTCGGGAACACTGAAGCTTTCTTT. The chain is built from TRBV25-1 and TRBJ1-1; D is uncertain. V dropped 1 base and J dropped 1 base, with 4 bases sitting between them. The CDR3 is made up of 13 amino acids. The germline V gene encodes CDR1 MGHDK and CDR2 SYGVNS.

The chain joins TRBV7-2 to TRBJ2-3; D gene unclear. CDR3 length equals 15 residues. V was trimmed by 2 bases and J by 1 base, leaving 10 bases between them. Germline V CDR1 and CDR2: SGHTA, FQGNSA. In DNA, the CDR3 is TGTGCCAGCAGCTTATCCCAGGCGGGCACAGATACGCAGTATTTT. Its protein is CASSLSQAGTDTQYF.

This clone ranks as medium-sized. The V call is TRBV25-1, the J call TRBJ1-2, with no clear D. Germline values: CDR1 MGHDK, CDR2 SYGVNS. The CDR3 is made up of 11 amino acids. Deletions cut 4 bases from V and 7 bases from J, with 7 bases between. CDR3 region: CASSVMGGYTF. The DNA of the CDR3 is TGTGCCAGCAGTGTTATGGGTGGCTACACCTTC.

This chain's CDR3 is CASSLAEGAYEQYF. The CDR3 DNA reads as TGTGCCAGCAGCTTAGCGGAGGGGGCGTACGAGCAGTACTTC. This chain links TRBV7-8 with TRBJ2-7, with D tentatively TRBD1 (7 bases). V was trimmed by 0 bases and J by 4 bases, leaving 10 bases between them. Germline assignment: CDR1 SGHVS and CDR2 FQNEAQ. The CDR3 is 14 residues long.

The chain uses TRBV19 and TRBJ2-7; 8 nucleotides line up with TRBD1. The junction had 12 bases not matched to a gene; V was cut back by 6 bases and J by 2 bases. The CDR3 spans 16 residues. CDR1 LNHDA and CDR2 SQIVND come from the germline V gene (reference sequence). Here the CDR3 reads CASSQKPGGAPYEQYF. CDR3 in DNA: TGTGCCAGTAGCCAAAAACCAGGGGGCGCACCCTACGAGCAGTACTTC.

V usage is TRBV4-1 and J usage is TRBJ2-1, with D unclear. The CDR3 is made up of 17 amino acids. Per the germline V gene, CDR1 is MGHRA and CDR2 is YSYEKL. Trimming took off 4 bases at V and 13 bases at J, with 29 bases between the two ends. CDR3 nucleotides: TGCGCCAGCAGCCCGCAATGGTCGTCCGACCTGCTTACACGCCAGTTCTTC. Protein sequence: CASSPQWSSDLLTRQFF.

The V call is TRBV6-6, the J call TRBJ2-5; 12 bases agree with TRBD2. Germline V lookup: CDR1 MNHNY, CDR2 SVGAGI (reference sequence). The CDR3 sequence is 16 residues long. V was pared by 7 bases and J by 3 bases, with 9 bases of the junction left unmatched. CDR3 region: CASNNPLAGGKETQYF. CDR3 in DNA: TGTGCCAGCAACAACCCTCTAGCGGGGGGGAAAGAGACCCAGTACTTC.

CDR3 nucleotide sequence: TGCGCCAGCAGCTTGGGTCAGGGGGCCGTGACAGATACGCAGTATTTT. Protein product: CASSLGQGAVTDTQYF. This chain uses TRBV5-1 with TRBJ2-3, with 8 bases matching TRBD1. This CDR3 spans 16 amino acids. CDR1 and CDR2 (germline): SGHRS, YFSETQ. Trimming at V came to 0 bases and at J to 3 bases, leaving 6 bases not matched to a gene.

Only one count was recorded for this clone. The rearrangement uses TRBV5-5 and TRBJ2-5; D is unresolved. The V and J ends lost 0 bases and 4 bases respectively, with 22 bases between them. CDR1 and CDR2 (germline): SGHKS, YYEKEE (reference sequence). There are 18 residues in the CDR3. CDR3 residues: CASSLGEAALLGSETQYF. CDR3 nucleotides: TGTGCCAGCAGCTTGGGAGAGGCTGCGCTTCTTGGGTCAGAGACCCAGTACTTC.

In its sample, this clone was seen once. The chain joins TRBV10-2 to TRBJ2-1; 8 bases agree with TRBD2. Germline-derived CDR1 and CDR2 are WSHSY and SAAADI. The V and J ends lost 4 bases and 5 bases, in that order; junction bases with no gene match: 7. The CDR3 extends over 15 amino acids. CDR3 protein: CASSGGGGPNNEQFF. CDR3 bases: TGCGCCAGCAGTGGGGGCGGGGGGCCAAACAATGAGCAGTTCTTC.

V usage is TRBV10-3 and J usage is TRBJ1-2, with 10 bases identical to TRBD1. Per germline, CDR1 ENHRY and CDR2 SYGVKD. CDR3 size: 15 residues. The V gene end was trimmed by 3 bases and the J gene end by 6 bases; junction bases not matched to a gene: 7. CDR3 DNA sequence: TGTGCCATCAGTGAAAATCAGGGACAGGGGAATGGCTACACCTTC. Translation: CAISENQGQGNGYTF.

CDR3 bases: TGTGCCAGCAGCACAACCCGGACAGGGGTGTACGAAAAACTGTTTTTT. This encodes CASSTTRTGVYEKLFF. The V and J genes are TRBV6-6 and TRBJ1-4; TRBD1 agrees at 9 bases. Germline lookup yields CDR1 MNHNY and CDR2 SVGAGI (reference sequence). The CDR3 has 16 amino acids. V trimming: 6 bases; J trimming: 8 bases; junction bases outside the gene matches: 13.